This T cell receptor beta chain was profiled in a study of cytomegalovirus exposure and HLA in healthy donors listed by TCRdb under 2017. The study in broad terms: The 500 to 800 repertoires of the first cohort and the roughly 120 validation repertoires were produced on the same platform, according to a later analysis. The aim of the study was to test whether cataloging public T cell receptors could identify signatures of past pathogen exposure. To predict cytomegalovirus infection status, the study combined high-throughput TCR immunosequencing, statistical association of individual TCRs with disease status, and machine learning. Besides the first cohort of roughly 660 subjects, a separate validation cohort made up of over a hundred different subjects was used. Overall study results and their limits: A later analysis found that TCRs clustered in the first cohort also tended to co-occur in the 120 validation repertoires, with approximately 94% of cluster scores above 0. Most TCR sequences were seen in very few donors, while some public TCRs were found in many individuals. A total of 150 or so TCR beta chains were listed by the study as associated with cytomegalovirus. Cytomegalovirus status was reported to be diagnosed by the classifier with high specificity and sensitivity in both the original and validation cohorts. The authors suggested that the approach could potentially be generalized to other disease states and immunological phenotypes. The validation cohort had no HLA typing available for a later analysis, so co-occurrence within that cohort was assessed over all 130 or so repertoires. A few of the identified cytomegalovirus-associated TCR beta chains were confirmed in vitro to be specific for cytomegalovirus antigens.

Donors formed part of the validation cohort, which comprised 95 to 150 subjects and was distinct from the first cohort of over 500 subjects. Concerning this clone: Its antigen specificity is not known. One base away there is no much larger clone; base qualities are not given.

Libraries were prepared through the immunoSEQ multiplex PCR assay. The original pipeline was this. To diagnose cytomegalovirus status from the catalog of TCR beta chain sequences, a statistical classification framework was built. As stored in TCRdb, this immuneACCESS dataset retains in-frame rearrangements with V and J assigned. A fraction of the clones does not appear; measured against another copy, unresolved V genes explain less than half of the discrepancy, and the remainder lacks a known reason. Clone size and V and J calls were adopted from that table, with D and trimming inferred from the DNA. A total of approximately 230,000 clones appear in this sample, roughly 87% of them only once. The ten largest account for more than 10% of the sample. Counted from cysteine to phenylalanine, this CDR3 has 16 amino acids. Kept here is only the CDR3 DNA, which spans 48 bases and is read in frame from base 1. The germline V gene encodes CDR1 MDHEN and CDR2 SYDVKM. V is cut by 6 bases and J by 6 bases, and the space between the germline ends is 23 bases.

The sequenced sample was PBMCs. This clonotype was sampled from a young man in good health and CMV-seropositive. Here the chain combines TRBV28 and TRBJ1-2; tentative D gene TRBD1, with 6 bases matching. In nucleotide form, the sequence is TGTGCCAGCAGCCCAGCGGCTTTCGGGGGGCGGAATGGCTACACCTTC. It codes for CASSPAAFGGRNGYTF.